The present T cell receptor beta chain was sequenced within a study of blood T cell repertoires in COVID-19. Overall study context: The United States, Italy and Spain were the sources of the acute and convalescent COVID-19 samples. PBMCs, B-cell-depleted T cells, or T cells were the source of the cDNA or gDNA that made up the material.

In the authors' methods: By means of reference gene primer amplification, nucleated cell counts were estimated. Method: immunoSEQ multiplex PCR; TCRdb's copy keeps in-frame clones and lacks some. Clone size and the V and J calls come from that table; the DNA yielded D and trimming. The data contain more than 200,000 clones, 70% to 90% of them singletons. CDR3 length: 13 amino acids. Germline V gene lookup returns CDR1 SGHTA and CDR2 FQGNSA. The V end was cut by 6 bases, the J end by 8 bases, with 16 bases between. The chain employs TRBV7-2 and TRBJ1-2; possible D gene TRBD1, 6 bases. Sequencing was done on a sample of peripheral blood. This receptor was identified in a woman aged 70 to 79 with active or convalescent COVID-19. CDR3 DNA sequence: TGTGCCAGCAGAATTCGACAGGATGAAGGCTACACCTTC. Its protein product is CASRIRQDEGYTF.